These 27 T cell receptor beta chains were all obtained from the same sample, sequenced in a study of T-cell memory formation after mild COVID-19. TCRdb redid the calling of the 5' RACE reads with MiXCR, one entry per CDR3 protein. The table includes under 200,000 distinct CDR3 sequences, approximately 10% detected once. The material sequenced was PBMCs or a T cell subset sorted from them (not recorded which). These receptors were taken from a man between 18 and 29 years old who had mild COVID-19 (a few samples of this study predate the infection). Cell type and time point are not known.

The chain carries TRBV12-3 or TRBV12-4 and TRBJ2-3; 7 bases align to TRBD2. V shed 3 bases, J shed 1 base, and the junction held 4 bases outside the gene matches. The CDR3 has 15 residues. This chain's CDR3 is CASSLRGMGTDTQYF. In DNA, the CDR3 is TGTGCCAGCAGTTTGCGGGGGATGGGCACAGATACGCAGTATTTT.

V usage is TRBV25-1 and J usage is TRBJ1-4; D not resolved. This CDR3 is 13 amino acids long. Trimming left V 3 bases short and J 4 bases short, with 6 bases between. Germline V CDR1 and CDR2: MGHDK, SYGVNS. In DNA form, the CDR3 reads TGTGCCAGCAGTGATTCGGGTAATGAAAAACTGTTTTTT. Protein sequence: CASSDSGNEKLFF.

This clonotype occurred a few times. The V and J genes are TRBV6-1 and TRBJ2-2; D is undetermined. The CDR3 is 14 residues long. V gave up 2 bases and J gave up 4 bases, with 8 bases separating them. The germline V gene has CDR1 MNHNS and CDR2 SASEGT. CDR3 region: CASSESPSTGELFF. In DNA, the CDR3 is TGTGCCAGCAGTGAATCCCCTAGCACCGGGGAGCTGTTTTTT.

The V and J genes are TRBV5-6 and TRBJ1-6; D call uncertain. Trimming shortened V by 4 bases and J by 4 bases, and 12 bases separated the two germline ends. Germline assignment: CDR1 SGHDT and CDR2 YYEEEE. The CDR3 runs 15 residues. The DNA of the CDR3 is TGTGCCAGCAGCGCCGAGGGAGGGTATAATTCACCCCTCCACTTT. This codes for CASSAEGGYNSPLHF.

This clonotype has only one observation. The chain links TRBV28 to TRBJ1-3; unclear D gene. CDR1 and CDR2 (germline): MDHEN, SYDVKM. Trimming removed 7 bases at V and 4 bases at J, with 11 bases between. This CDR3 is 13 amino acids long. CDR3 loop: CASTFSVGNTIYF. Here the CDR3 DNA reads TGTGCCAGCACCTTTTCGGTGGGAAACACCATATATTTT.

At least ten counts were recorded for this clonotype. The CDR3 DNA follows: TGCAGCGTTTTACCCCAGCGGGGCGCCACCTCAGAGCAGTTCTTC. Its translation is CSVLPQRGATSEQFF. This rearrangement joins TRBV29-1 to TRBJ2-1; the match to TRBD2 covers 7 bases. The length of the CDR3 is 15 residues. J was trimmed by 10 bases and V by 5 bases; bases with no gene match: 17. Germline CDR1 reads SQVTM; CDR2 reads ANQGSEA.

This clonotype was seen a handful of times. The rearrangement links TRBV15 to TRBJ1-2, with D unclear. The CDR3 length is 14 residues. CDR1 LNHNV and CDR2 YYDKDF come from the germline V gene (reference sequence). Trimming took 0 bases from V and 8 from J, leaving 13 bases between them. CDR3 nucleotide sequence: TGTGCCACCAGCAGAGATCTGTCGTTGCCGGGCTACACCTTC. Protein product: CATSRDLSLPGYTF.

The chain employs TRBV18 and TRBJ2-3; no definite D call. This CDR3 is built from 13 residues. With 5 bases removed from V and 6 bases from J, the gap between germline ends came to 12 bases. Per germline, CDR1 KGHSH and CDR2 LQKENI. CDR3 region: CASSWKPEDTQYF. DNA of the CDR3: TGTGCCAGCTCATGGAAGCCGGAGGATACGCAGTATTTT.

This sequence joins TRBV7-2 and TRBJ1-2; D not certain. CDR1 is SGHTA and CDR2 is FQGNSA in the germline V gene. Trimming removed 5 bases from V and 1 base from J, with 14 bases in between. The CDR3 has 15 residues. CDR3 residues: CASSASGGLNYGYTF. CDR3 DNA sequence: TGTGCCAGCAGCGCATCCGGAGGCCTTAACTATGGCTACACCTTC. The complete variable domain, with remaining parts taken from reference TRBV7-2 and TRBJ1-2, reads GAGVSQSPSNKVTEKGKDVELRCDPISGHTALYWYRQSLGQGLEFLIYFQGNSAPDKSGLPSDRFSAERTGGSVSTLTIQRTQQEDSAVYLCASSASGGLNYGYTFGSGTRLTVV.

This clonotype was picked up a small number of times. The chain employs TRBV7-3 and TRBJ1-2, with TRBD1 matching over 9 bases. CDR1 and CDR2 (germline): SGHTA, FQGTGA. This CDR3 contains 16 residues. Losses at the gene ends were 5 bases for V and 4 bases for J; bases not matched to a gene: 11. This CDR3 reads CASSPTSTGQGYGYTF. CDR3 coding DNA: TGTGCCAGCAGCCCAACTTCGACGGGACAGGGCTATGGCTACACCTTC.

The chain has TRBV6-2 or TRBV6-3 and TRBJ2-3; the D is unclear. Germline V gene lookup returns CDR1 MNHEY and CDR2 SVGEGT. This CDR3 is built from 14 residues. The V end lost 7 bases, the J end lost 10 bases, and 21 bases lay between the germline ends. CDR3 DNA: TGTGCCAGCACCCCGGACCCTTACCCCCCTGCGCAGTATTTT. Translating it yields CASTPDPYPPAQYF.

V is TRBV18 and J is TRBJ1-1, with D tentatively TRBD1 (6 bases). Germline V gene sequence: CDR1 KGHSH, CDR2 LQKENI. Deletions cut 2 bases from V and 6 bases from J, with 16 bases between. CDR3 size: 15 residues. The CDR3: CASSPLGQGMAEAFF. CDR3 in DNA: TGTGCCAGCTCACCATTGGGCCAGGGGATGGCTGAAGCTTTCTTT. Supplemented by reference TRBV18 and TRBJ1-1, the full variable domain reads NAGVMQNPRHLVRRRGQEARLRCSPMKGHSHVYWYRQLPEEGLKFMVYLQKENIIDESGMPKERFSAEFPKEGPSILRIQQVVRGDSAAYFCASSPLGQGMAEAFFGQGTRLTVV.

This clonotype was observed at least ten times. The CDR3 nucleotides are TGTGCCAGCAGCCAAGCCCCCCGGAGACTAGCGGGGGGCCGGAATACGCAGTATTTT. Protein sequence: CASSQAPRRLAGGRNTQYF. The chain combines TRBV14 with TRBJ2-3; 13 bases align to TRBD2. This CDR3 is built from 19 residues. The V gene end was trimmed by 1 base and the J gene end by 7 bases; junction bases not matched to a gene: 14. CDR1 is SGHDN, CDR2 FVKESK, per germline.

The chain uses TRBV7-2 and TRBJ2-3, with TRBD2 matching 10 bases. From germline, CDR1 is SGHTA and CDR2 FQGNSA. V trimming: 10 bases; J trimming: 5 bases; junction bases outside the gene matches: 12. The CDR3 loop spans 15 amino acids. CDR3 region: CATGIAGGRGDTQYF. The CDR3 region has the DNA TGTGCCACCGGGATAGCGGGGGGCCGGGGAGATACGCAGTATTTT.

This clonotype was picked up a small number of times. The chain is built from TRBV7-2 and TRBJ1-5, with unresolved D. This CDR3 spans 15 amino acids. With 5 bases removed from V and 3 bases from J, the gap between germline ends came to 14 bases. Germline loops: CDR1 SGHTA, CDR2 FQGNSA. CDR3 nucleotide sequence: TGTGCCAGCAGCCCTGGGTACCAACCCAATCAGCCCCAGCATTTT. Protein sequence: CASSPGYQPNQPQHF.

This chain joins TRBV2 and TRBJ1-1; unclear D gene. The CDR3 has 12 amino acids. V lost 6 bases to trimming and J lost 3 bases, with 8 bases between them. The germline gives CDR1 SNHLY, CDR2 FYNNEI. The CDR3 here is CASSAKDTEAFF. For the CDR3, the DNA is TGTGCCAGCAGCGCTAAGGACACTGAAGCTTTCTTT.

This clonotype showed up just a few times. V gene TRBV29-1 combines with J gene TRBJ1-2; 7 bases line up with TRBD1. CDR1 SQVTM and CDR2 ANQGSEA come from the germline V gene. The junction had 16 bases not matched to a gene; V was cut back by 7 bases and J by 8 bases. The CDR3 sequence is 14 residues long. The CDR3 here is CSAGGTTGLGGYTF. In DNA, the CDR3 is TGCAGCGCTGGAGGGACGACAGGGCTCGGCGGCTACACCTTC.

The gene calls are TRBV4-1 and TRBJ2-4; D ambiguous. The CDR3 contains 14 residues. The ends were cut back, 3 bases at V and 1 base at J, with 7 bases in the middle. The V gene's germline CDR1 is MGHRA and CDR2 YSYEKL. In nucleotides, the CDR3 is TGCGCCAGCAGCCAGCCGGGTGCCAAAAACATTCAGTACTTC. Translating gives CASSQPGAKNIQYF.

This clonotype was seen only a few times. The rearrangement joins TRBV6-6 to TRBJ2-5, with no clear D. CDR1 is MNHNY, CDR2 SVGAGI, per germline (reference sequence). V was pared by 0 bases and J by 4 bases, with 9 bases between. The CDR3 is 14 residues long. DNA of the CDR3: TGTGCCAGCAGTTACTCGAACGGCCTAGAGACCCAGTACTTC. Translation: CASSYSNGLETQYF.

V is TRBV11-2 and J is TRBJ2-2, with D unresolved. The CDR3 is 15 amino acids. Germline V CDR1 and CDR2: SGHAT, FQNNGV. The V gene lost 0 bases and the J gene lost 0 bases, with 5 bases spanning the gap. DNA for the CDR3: TGTGCCAGCAGCTTAGATACAGCGAACACCGGGGAGCTGTTTTTT. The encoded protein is CASSLDTANTGELFF.

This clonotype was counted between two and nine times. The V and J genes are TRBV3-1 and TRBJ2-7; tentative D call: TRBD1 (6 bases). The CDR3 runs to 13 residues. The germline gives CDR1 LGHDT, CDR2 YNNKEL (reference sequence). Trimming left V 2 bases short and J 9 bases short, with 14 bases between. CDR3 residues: CASSQNGQLGQYV. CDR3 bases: TGTGCCAGCAGCCAAAATGGACAGTTAGGGCAGTACGTC.

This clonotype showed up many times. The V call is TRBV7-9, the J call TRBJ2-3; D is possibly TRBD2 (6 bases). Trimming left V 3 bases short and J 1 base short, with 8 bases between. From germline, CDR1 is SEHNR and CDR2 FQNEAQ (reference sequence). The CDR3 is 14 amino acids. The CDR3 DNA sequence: TGTGCCAGCAGCTTTGGAGGGGGCACAGATACGCAGTATTTT. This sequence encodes CASSFGGGTDTQYF.

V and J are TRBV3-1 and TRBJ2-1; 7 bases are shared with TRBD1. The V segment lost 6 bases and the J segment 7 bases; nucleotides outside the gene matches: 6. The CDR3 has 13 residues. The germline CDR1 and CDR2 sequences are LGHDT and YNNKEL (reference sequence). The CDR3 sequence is CASRSQGTNEQFF. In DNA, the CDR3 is TGTGCCAGCAGATCACAGGGGACGAATGAGCAGTTCTTC.

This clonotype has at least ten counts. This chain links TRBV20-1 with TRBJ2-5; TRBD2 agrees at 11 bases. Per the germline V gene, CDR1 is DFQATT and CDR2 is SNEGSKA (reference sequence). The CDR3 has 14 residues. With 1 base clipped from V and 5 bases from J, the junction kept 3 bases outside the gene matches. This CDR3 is CSARGVAGGETQYF. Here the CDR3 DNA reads TGCAGTGCTAGAGGGGTAGCGGGAGGGGAGACCCAGTACTTC.

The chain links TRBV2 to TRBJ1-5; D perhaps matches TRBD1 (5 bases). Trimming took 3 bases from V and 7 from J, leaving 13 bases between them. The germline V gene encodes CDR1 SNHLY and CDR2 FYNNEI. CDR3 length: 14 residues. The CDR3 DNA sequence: TGTGCCAGCAGTGACGCCGGGCGGGGGCAGCCCCAGCATTTT. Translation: CASSDAGRGQPQHF.

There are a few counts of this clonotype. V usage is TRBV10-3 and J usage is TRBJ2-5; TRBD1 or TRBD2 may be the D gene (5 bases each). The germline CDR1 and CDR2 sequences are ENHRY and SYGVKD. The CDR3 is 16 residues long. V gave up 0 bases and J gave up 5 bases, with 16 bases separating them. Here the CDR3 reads CAISESSGGARETQYF. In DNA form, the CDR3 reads TGTGCCATCAGTGAGTCGAGTGGGGGTGCTCGGGAGACCCAGTACTTC.

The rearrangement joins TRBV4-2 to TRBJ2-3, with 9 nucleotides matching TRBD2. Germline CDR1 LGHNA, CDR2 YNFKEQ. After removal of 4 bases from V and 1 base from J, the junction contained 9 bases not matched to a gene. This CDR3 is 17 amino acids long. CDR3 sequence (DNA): TGTGCCAGCAGCCCACGTCCTAGCGGGGATGGCACAGATACGCAGTATTTT. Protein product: CASSPRPSGDGTDTQYF.